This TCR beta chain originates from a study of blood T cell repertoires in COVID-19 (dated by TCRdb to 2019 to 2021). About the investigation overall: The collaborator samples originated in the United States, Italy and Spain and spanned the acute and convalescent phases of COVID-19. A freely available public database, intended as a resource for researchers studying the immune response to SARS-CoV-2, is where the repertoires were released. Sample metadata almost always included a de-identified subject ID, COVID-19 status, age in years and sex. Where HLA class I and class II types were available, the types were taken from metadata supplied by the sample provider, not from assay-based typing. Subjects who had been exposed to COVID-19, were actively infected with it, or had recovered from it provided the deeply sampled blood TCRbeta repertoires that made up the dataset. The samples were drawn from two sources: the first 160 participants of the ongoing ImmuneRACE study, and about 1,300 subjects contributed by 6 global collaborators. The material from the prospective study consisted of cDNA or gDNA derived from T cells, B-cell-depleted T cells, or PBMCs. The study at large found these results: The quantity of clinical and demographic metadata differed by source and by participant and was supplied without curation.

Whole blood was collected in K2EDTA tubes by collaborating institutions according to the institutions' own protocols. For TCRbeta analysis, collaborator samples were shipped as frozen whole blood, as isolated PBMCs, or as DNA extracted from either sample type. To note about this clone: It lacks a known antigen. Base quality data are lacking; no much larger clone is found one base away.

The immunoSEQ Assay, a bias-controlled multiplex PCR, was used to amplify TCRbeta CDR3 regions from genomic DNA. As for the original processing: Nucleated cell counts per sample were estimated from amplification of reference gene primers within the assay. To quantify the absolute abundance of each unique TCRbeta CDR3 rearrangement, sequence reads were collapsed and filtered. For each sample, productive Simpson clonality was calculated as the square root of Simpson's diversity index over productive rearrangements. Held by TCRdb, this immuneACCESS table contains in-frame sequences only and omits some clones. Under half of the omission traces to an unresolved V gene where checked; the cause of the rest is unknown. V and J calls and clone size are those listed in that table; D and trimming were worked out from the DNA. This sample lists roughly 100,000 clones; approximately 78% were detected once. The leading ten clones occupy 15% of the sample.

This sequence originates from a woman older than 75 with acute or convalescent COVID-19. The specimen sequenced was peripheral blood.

The CDR3 loop reads CAIKGSLAAQETQYF. In nucleotide form, the sequence is TGTGCCATCAAGGGGTCCCTAGCGGCTCAAGAGACCCAGTACTTC. Rearrangement joined TRBV10-3 to TRBJ2-5, with 7 bases aligning to TRBD2. The germline V gene supplies CDR1 ENHRY and CDR2 SYGVKD. The germline V and J ends show losses of 7 bases and 2 bases respectively, and no gene match explains 10 bases of the junction. Measured from the cysteine to the phenylalanine, the CDR3 is 15 residues long. This entry keeps only the CDR3 DNA: 45 bases, framed from base 1.